This passage covers 21 T cell receptor beta chains from one sample sequenced in a study of blood T cell repertoires in COVID-19. The protocol was immunoSEQ multiplex PCR, while the TCRdb copy is restricted to in-frame clones and leaves out a portion. The data show a few hundred thousand clones, around 81% seen once. The sequenced sample consisted of peripheral blood. Receptors were obtained from a woman in her seventies with acute or convalescent COVID-19.

The chain combines TRBV7-2 with TRBJ2-1, with 12 bases lining up with TRBD2. The CDR3 sequence is 15 residues long. CDR1 is SGHTA and CDR2 is FQGNSA in the germline V gene. V lost 2 bases, J lost 9 bases, and 5 bases stayed unmatched. The CDR3 nucleotides are TGTGCCAGCAGCTTACTAGCGGGGGGGCCGACTGAGCAGTTCTTC. Amino acids: CASSLLAGGPTEQFF.

This clone was picked up one time. V and J are TRBV6-5 and TRBJ1-4; D may be TRBD1 (6 bases). The CDR3 consists of 13 residues. V was shortened by 8 bases and J by 8 bases, with 15 bases between the two germline ends. Germline CDR1 and CDR2: MNHEY and SVGAGI. CDR3: CASSQGTREKLFF. The CDR3 region has the DNA TGTGCCAGCTCACAGGGAACGAGGGAAAAACTGTTTTTT.

This clone was detected once. The rearrangement links TRBV11-2 to TRBJ2-1; unclear D gene. V was pared by 1 base and J by 8 bases, with 12 bases between. Germline CDR1 and CDR2: SGHAT and FQNNGV. The length of the CDR3 is 14 residues. The CDR3 sequence is CASSLVRRFDEQFF. Here the CDR3 DNA reads TGTGCCAGCAGCTTAGTAAGGCGGTTCGATGAGCAGTTCTTC.

This clone occurred a few times. This rearrangement joins TRBV7-2 to TRBJ2-2; weak D call: TRBD2 (6 bases). There are 14 residues in the CDR3. Germline V gene data show CDR1 as SGHTA and CDR2 as FQGNSA. The ends were cut back, 5 bases at V and 4 bases at J, with 11 bases in the middle. The CDR3, as DNA: TGTGCCAGCAGCGGGGGACTTTCCACCGGGGAGCTGTTTTTT. Translated: CASSGGLSTGELFF.

V gene TRBV7-8 combines with J gene TRBJ2-5; TRBD2 matches 14 bases. Germline assignment: CDR1 SGHVS and CDR2 FQNEAQ. CDR3 length equals 16 residues. The V segment lost 1 base and the J segment 5 bases; nucleotides outside the gene matches: 3. The DNA for the CDR3 is TGTGCCAGCAGCTTAGGACTAGCGGGGGGGAGGGAGACCCAGTACTTC. It is translated as CASSLGLAGGRETQYF.

The chain has TRBV15 and TRBJ2-4, with TRBD2 as a possible D gene (6 bases). Germline-derived CDR1 and CDR2 are LNHNV and YYDKDF (reference sequence). CDR3 length: 18 residues. Trimming left V 0 bases short and J 0 bases short, with 15 bases between. In DNA, the CDR3 is TGTGCCACCAGCAGAGATCCTAGGAGGGTTATAGCCAAAAACATTCAGTACTTC. Translating gives CATSRDPRRVIAKNIQYF.

Here the CDR3 reads CASSLRLDREETQYF. The CDR3 DNA reads TGTGCCAGCTCACTCAGGTTGGACAGGGAAGAGACCCAGTACTTC. The V call is TRBV18, the J call TRBJ2-5; 8 bases fit TRBD1. The junction had 7 bases not matched to a gene; V was cut back by 4 bases and J by 3 bases. Per germline, CDR1 KGHSH and CDR2 LQKENI. The CDR3 runs 15 residues. The full variable domain, its missing parts supplied by reference TRBV18 and TRBJ2-5, is NAGVMQNPRHLVRRRGQEARLRCSPMKGHSHVYWYRQLPEEGLKFMVYLQKENIIDESGMPKERFSAEFPKEGPSILRIQQVVRGDSAAYFCASSLRLDREETQYFGPGTRLLVL.

This chain joins TRBV29-1 and TRBJ1-1, with 8 positions matching TRBD1. The germline CDR1 and CDR2 sequences are SQVTM and ANQGSEA. After removal of 6 bases from V and 6 bases from J, the junction contained 3 bases not matched to a gene. The CDR3 is 11 residues long. The CDR3 protein is CSVQGEAEAFF. The CDR3 nucleotides are TGCAGCGTACAGGGGGAGGCTGAAGCTTTCTTT.

V and J are TRBV5-8 and TRBJ2-5; TRBD2 aligns across 7 bases. The ends lost 2 bases at V and 7 bases at J; junction bases unmatched: 11. The germline CDR1 and CDR2 sequences are SGHTS and YDEGEE. CDR3 length: 15 amino acids. The CDR3: CASSFGGVLYGTQYF. DNA for the CDR3: TGTGCCAGCAGCTTTGGGGGGGTACTTTATGGGACCCAGTACTTC.

The V call is TRBV2, the J call TRBJ2-3; 8 positions match TRBD2. The CDR3 contains 15 residues. V gave up 2 bases and J gave up 5 bases; unmatched junction bases: 6. Germline-derived CDR1 and CDR2 are SNHLY and FYNNEI. Here the CDR3 reads CASSEQRGMGDTQYF. The CDR3 bases are TGTGCCAGCAGTGAACAGCGGGGGATGGGAGATACGCAGTATTTT.

This chain joins TRBV12-2 and TRBJ1-5; the listed D gene, TRBD1, was not tested against the DNA. TRBV12-2 is designated a pseudogene. This CDR3 spans 14 amino acids. CDR3 protein: CASRLGQGSQPQHF. CDR3 coding DNA: TGTGCAAGTCGCCTAGGACAGGGAAGTCAGCCCCAGCATTTT.

The V call is TRBV29-1, the J call TRBJ2-3, with D perhaps matching TRBD1 (5 bases). The germline CDR1 and CDR2 sequences are SQVTM and ANQGSEA. The V gene lost 7 bases and the J gene lost 3 bases, with 17 bases spanning the gap. The length of the CDR3 is 14 residues. CDR3 bases: TGCAGCGCTAAAAAACAGGTGGGGACAGATACGCAGTATTTT. Amino acid sequence: CSAKKQVGTDTQYF.

The V gene is TRBV19, the J gene TRBJ2-7; perhaps TRBD2 as D (5 bases). Trimming pared 5 bases from V and 4 bases from J, leaving 12 bases between. Germline V lookup: CDR1 LNHDA, CDR2 SQIVND (reference sequence). The CDR3 covers 13 residues. The DNA of the CDR3 is TGTGCCAGTAGTCGAGGGAGTGGGTACGAGCAGTACGTC. Its translation: CASSRGSGYEQYV.

In its sample, this clone was seen once. The chain is built from TRBV24-1 and TRBJ2-3, with 7 bases aligning to TRBD2. CDR1 and CDR2 from the germline V gene are KGHDR and SFDVKD. J was trimmed by 4 bases and V by 4 bases; bases with no gene match: 10. The length of the CDR3 is 16 residues. In DNA form, the CDR3 reads TGTGCCACCAGTGACCGGGAGGCCTCTGGGGCAGATACGCAGTATTTT. The encoded protein is CATSDREASGADTQYF.

The chain couples TRBV7-8 to TRBJ2-1, with 8 bases aligning to TRBD2. The CDR3 is 14 amino acids. V lost 4 bases and J lost 5; bases outside the gene matches: 4. The germline V gene encodes CDR1 SGHVS and CDR2 FQNEAQ. CDR3 bases: TGTGCCAGCAGCTCGCCCGGGGGGGACAATGAGCAGTTCTTC. Protein sequence: CASSSPGGDNEQFF.

The J gene is TRBJ1-4, the V gene TRBV6-5; TRBD1 agrees at 9 bases. Trimming cost V 2 bases and J 5 bases; bases outside gene matches: 3. There are 15 residues in the CDR3. Germline V lookup: CDR1 MNHEY, CDR2 SVGAGI. In nucleotides, the CDR3 is TGTGCCAGCAGTTACCAACAGGGGGCGAATGAAAAACTGTTTTTT. Protein product: CASSYQQGANEKLFF.

V is TRBV5-1 and J is TRBJ2-3, with 7 positions matching TRBD1. This CDR3 has 14 residues. The V gene end was trimmed by 4 bases and the J gene end by 1 base; junction bases not matched to a gene: 3. Per germline, CDR1 SGHRS and CDR2 YFSETQ. Written as DNA, the CDR3 is TGCGCCAGCAGCCGGGACAGACGCACAGATACGCAGTATTTT. It translates to CASSRDRRTDTQYF.

The chain has TRBV10-1 and TRBJ1-2, with D uncertain. The CDR3 extends over 11 amino acids. The germline V and J ends were trimmed by 3 bases and 7 bases, with 6 bases remaining between them. In germline, CDR1 is WNHNN, CDR2 SYGVQD (reference sequence). This chain's CDR3 is CASSDVLGYTF. The CDR3 nucleotides read TGCGCCAGCAGTGATGTCCTTGGCTACACCTTC.

This clone appeared once. This chain links TRBV3-1 (or the pseudogene TRBV3-2) with TRBJ1-1, with D tentatively TRBD1 (5 bases). Germline V gene lookup returns CDR1 LGHDT and CDR2 YNNKEL (reference sequence). The germline V and J ends were trimmed by 3 bases and 4 bases, with 15 bases remaining between them. This CDR3 has 15 amino acids. The CDR3 nucleotides are TGTGCCAGCAGCCAGGAAAAGACAGCCCTCACTGAAGCTTTCTTT. Its translation is CASSQEKTALTEAFF.

The chain couples TRBV19 to TRBJ1-5; 8 nucleotides agree with TRBD1. Germline loops: CDR1 LNHDA, CDR2 SQIVND (reference sequence). The CDR3 consists of 15 residues. V lost 11 bases to trimming and J lost 4 bases; unmatched junction nucleotides: 13. CDR3 residues: CAWSPGQAHNQPQHF. The DNA for the CDR3 is TGTGCCTGGTCCCCGGGACAGGCCCATAATCAGCCCCAGCATTTT.

V usage is TRBV7-2 and J usage is TRBJ1-2; D is undetermined. Germline V CDR1 and CDR2: SGHTA, FQGNSA. Trimming shortened V by 1 base and J by 2 bases, and 8 bases separated the two germline ends. There are 14 residues in the CDR3. The CDR3 is CASSLGPVNYGYTF. CDR3 DNA sequence: TGTGCCAGCAGCTTAGGCCCAGTCAACTATGGCTACACCTTC.